The clone carrying this TCR beta chain was observed a handful of times. No antigen is known for it. MiXCR, applied by TCRdb to the reads, yields one record per CDR3 protein. The sample lists 550,000 to 850,000 distinct CDR3 sequences, roughly 30% seen once, with about 20% in the top ten. This record comes from a study of T cell repertoires in cytomegalovirus infection. The overall study: Peptides in the study included HLA-C-restricted and HLA-B-restricted CMV epitopes. Both CMV infection and a matching HLA type were indicated by public TCR beta signatures.

The study's findings and limits: Clonotypes of TCR beta that were HLA-C-restricted and CMV-specific dominated the ex vivo response.

V dropped 5 bases and J dropped 0; count of bases not matched to a gene: 6. The germline V gene has CDR1 SEHNR and CDR2 FQNEAQ (reference sequence). CDR3 length: 15 residues. This chain connects TRBV7-9 to TRBJ2-7, with 8 nucleotides matching TRBD2. The input for sequencing was cultured PBMCs, taken from culture after CMV antigen stimulation. The sequence was collected from a human donor in good health (CMV status not recorded). Some clones in this sample may be carry-over from other donors' samples. CDR3 nucleotide sequence: TGTGCCAGCAGCCCTCCCGGGGGGGACTCCTACGAGCAGTACTTC. It is translated as CASSPPGGDSYEQYF.